This TCR beta chain appears in the sequencing data of a study of T cell changes during pregnancy in multiple sclerosis. Method: immunoSEQ multiplex PCR; TCRdb's copy keeps in-frame clones and lacks some. The repertoire holds around 50,000 clones, almost 95% seen once, with around 0.61% in the top ten. V gave up 4 bases and J gave up 2 bases; unmatched junction bases: 5. The V gene's germline CDR1 is SGHAT and CDR2 FQDESV (reference sequence). This CDR3 spans 16 amino acids. This sample comprised CD4+ T cells from peripheral blood mononuclear cells, obtained in the third trimester of pregnancy. This chain links TRBV11-1 with TRBJ2-3; 11 bases are shared with TRBD2. The sequence came from a female donor with multiple sclerosis, enrolled in a pregnancy study. In nucleotides, the CDR3 is TGTGCCAGCAGCTCTGGACTAGCGGGTAACACAGATACGCAGTATTTT. Protein sequence: CASSSGLAGNTDTQYF.